A selection of T cell receptor beta chains follows, all from one sample in a study of T cell changes during pregnancy in multiple sclerosis. Method: immunoSEQ multiplex PCR; TCRdb's copy keeps in-frame clones and lacks some. The sample has tens of thousands of clones; roughly nine tenths are singletons. The starting material was peripheral blood, obtained in the first trimester of pregnancy. These receptors were taken from a female donor in good health, enrolled as a control in a pregnancy study. Each CDR3 is given with its conserved first and last residue. Fields, in order: J gene, V gene, clone size, D gene, CDR3 DNA, CDR3 protein. A D gene is named only where the DNA matches it firmly. Clone size appears in some rows only: once, few, many, or a class for an expanded clone.

TRBJ1-1,TRBV7-2,NA,NA,TGTGCCAGCAGCTTAGCCAGGACTCACACTGAAGCTTTCTTT,CASSLARTHTEAFF
TRBJ1-1,TRBV19,NA,NA,TGTGCCAGTAACCCGACAGTGTTCCGCCTTGAAGCTTTCTTT,CASNPTVFRLEAFF
TRBJ1-1,TRBV5-1,NA,NA,TGCGCCAGCAGCATAAGTCACAGGGCGGAGACTGAAGCTTTCTTT,CASSISHRAETEAFF
TRBJ1-5,TRBV7-2,NA,TRBD1,TGTGCCAGCAGCCTCCGACAGGGGGGGCAGCCCCAGCATTTT,CASSLRQGGQPQHF
TRBJ1-1,TRBV7-2,NA,TRBD1,TGTGCCAGCAGCTTAAGACAGGGGTCGAACACTGAAGCTTTCTTT,CASSLRQGSNTEAFF
TRBJ1-1,TRBV5-1,NA,NA,TGCGCCAGCAGCTTTCGGACAGACACTGAAGCTTTCTTT,CASSFRTDTEAFF
TRBJ2-7,TRBV7-8,NA,NA,TGTGCCAGCAGCTTACAGGGGTACGAGCAGTACTTC,CASSLQGYEQYF
TRBJ2-6,TRBV5-1,NA,NA,TGCGCCAGCAGAACGGGATCTGGGGCCAACGTCCTGACTTTC,CASRTGSGANVLTF
TRBJ1-4,TRBV2,NA,NA,TGTGCCAGCGGTGTCCAGGGGATTAATGAAAAACTGTTTTTT,CASGVQGINEKLFF
TRBJ2-1,TRBV4-1,NA,TRBD2,TGCGCCAGCAGCCAAGATCCCCCCACTAGCGGGACAAACAATGAGCAGTTCTTC,CASSQDPPTSGTNNEQFF
TRBJ1-4,TRBV19,NA,TRBD1,TGTGCCAGTACCAACGCCCCAGGGGGTTATGAAAAACTGTTTTTT,CASTNAPGGYEKLFF
TRBJ1-3,TRBV30,once,NA,TGTGCCTGGAGCCTGTACCGGGTAAACAGGGCTCTGAGGAACACCATATATTTT,CAWSLYRVNRALRNTIYF
TRBJ1-1,TRBV5-1,NA,NA,TGCGCCAGCAGAATCGGACGGGGATTAAACACTGAAGCTTTCTTT,CASRIGRGLNTEAFF
TRBJ1-6,TRBV28,NA,TRBD1,TGTGCCAGCACCTTTTCGGACAGGCATAATTCACCCCTCCACTTT,CASTFSDRHNSPLHF
TRBJ2-7,TRBV6-5,NA,NA,TGTGCCAGCAGTTACTCGACACCCGACTACGAGCAGTACTTC,CASSYSTPDYEQYF
TRBJ2-3,TRBV28,NA,NA,TGTGCCAGCAGTTCCCGGTTCCTGGGACTGGATACGCAGTATTTT,CASSSRFLGLDTQYF
TRBJ1-2,TRBV6-5,once,NA,TGTGCCATCGGGGGGGGAGGGGGAATGGACTATGGCTACACCTTC,CAIGGGGGMDYGYTF
TRBJ2-5,TRBV5-6,NA,TRBD2,TGTGCCAGCAGCGCGGGACTAGCGGGGGGGAAGACCCAGTACTTC,CASSAGLAGGKTQYF
TRBJ2-5,TRBV5-1,NA,TRBD2,TGCGCCAGCAGGGAGGGCCTAGCGGTCCAAGAGACCCAGTACTTC,CASREGLAVQETQYF
TRBJ1-4,TRBV6-6,once,NA,TGTGCCAGCAGCCCCCGGGCCCAGGGGAAGGAAAAACTGTTTTTT,CASSPRAQGKEKLFF
TRBJ1-6,TRBV6-6,NA,TRBD1,TGTGCCGTAGAGACAGGGGACGGTAATTCACCCCTCCACTTT,CAVETGDGNSPLHF
TRBJ1-2,TRBV19,many,NA,TGTGCCAGTAGTGGCGGGGGTGGAGGAAGCTACTATGGCTACACCTTC,CASSGGGGGSYYGYTF
TRBJ2-6,TRBV5-4,once,NA,TGTGCCAGCAGTCCTCGACGGGTCCTAAGCTCTGGGGCCAACGTCCTGACTTTC,CASSPRRVLSSGANVLTF
TRBJ2-1,TRBV21-1,NA,NA,TGTGCCAGCAGTGGGACAGGGTCCTACAATGAGCAGTTCTTC,CASSGTGSYNEQFF
TRBJ2-1,TRBV7-9,NA,TRBD1,TGTGCCATCCTGAGGACAGGGGGTCCAAATGAGCAGTTCTTC,CAILRTGGPNEQFF
TRBJ2-6,TRBV28,NA,NA,TGTGCCAGCAGTCCCCAGGGCCTTAGCCCGTCTGGGGCCAACGTCCTGACTTTC,CASSPQGLSPSGANVLTF
TRBJ1-6,TRBV15,NA,NA,TGTGCCACCAGCCGAGGGGCGGGGGCCGGCGGTTCACCCCTCCACTTT,CATSRGAGAGGSPLHF
TRBJ1-2,TRBV11-2,NA,TRBD1,TGTGCCAGCAGCTGGAAGGGGGCGGGCTACACCTTC,CASSWKGAGYTF
TRBJ2-2,TRBV6-1,NA,TRBD2,TGTGCCAGCAGGGGGACTAGCGGGGGAGTGGGGGAGCTGTTTTTT,CASRGTSGGVGELFF
TRBJ1-1,TRBV5-8,NA,TRBD1,TGTGCCAGCAGCGGACGAGGGACAGGGAGCAAGACTGAAGCTTTCTTT,CASSGRGTGSKTEAFF
TRBJ1-2,TRBV2,NA,TRBD1,TGTGCCAGCAGATGGACAGGGCCCCAATCCCTCTATGGCTACACCTTC,CASRWTGPQSLYGYTF
TRBJ2-1,TRBV5-6,NA,TRBD1,TGTGCCAGCAGCTTCTCGGGACAGTACAATGAGCAGTTCTTC,CASSFSGQYNEQFF
TRBJ1-3,TRBV2,NA,NA,TGTGCCAGCAGCGTCGACAGCTACTCTGGAAACACCATATATTTT,CASSVDSYSGNTIYF
TRBJ2-1,TRBV18,NA,NA,TGTGCCAGCTCACCGGCACAAAGATTCTCCTACAATGAGCAGTTCTTC,CASSPAQRFSYNEQFF
TRBJ1-2,TRBV29-1,NA,NA,TGCAGCGTTGAAGATCGGAGGGCCGTGATCTATGGCTACACCTTC,CSVEDRRAVIYGYTF
TRBJ2-7,TRBV10-2,NA,NA,TGCGCCAGCGGGGACGGGGGAACCTACGAGCAGTACTTC,CASGDGGTYEQYF
TRBJ2-2,TRBV11-2,NA,TRBD2,TGTGCCAGCAGCTTACGGACTAGCGGGCGTCTGAACACCGGGGAGCTGTTTTTT,CASSLRTSGRLNTGELFF
TRBJ2-3,TRBV27,once,TRBD2,TGTGCCAGCAAGGGACTAGCAGCTAGCACAGATACGCAGTATTTT,CASKGLAASTDTQYF
TRBJ2-5,TRBV5-6,NA,NA,TGTGCCAGCAGCTTCATCTACGCTCAGGGGACCCAGTACTTC,CASSFIYAQGTQYF
TRBJ1-2,TRBV28,NA,NA,TGTGCCAGCGGGCCGGGATGGGCTAACTATGGCTACACCTTC,CASGPGWANYGYTF
TRBJ2-5,TRBV4-3,NA,TRBD2,TGCGCCAGCAGCCCAGCGGGGACGTACCAAGAGACCCAGTACTTC,CASSPAGTYQETQYF
TRBJ1-2,TRBV4-1,NA,NA,TGCGCCAGCAGCCAAGAGGGGCTTACTTATGGCTACACCTTC,CASSQEGLTYGYTF
TRBJ2-2,TRBV4-3,NA,NA,TGCGCCAGCAGCCAAGATTCCGGGTGGACCGGGGAGCTGTTTTTT,CASSQDSGWTGELFF
TRBJ1-4,TRBV7-8,NA,TRBD1,TGTGCCAGCAGCTTAGCGCGTAGGGGGCCGAATGAAAAACTGTTTTTT,CASSLARRGPNEKLFF
TRBJ2-3,TRBV6-5,NA,NA,TGTGCCAGCAGCACGATAGCGTCGGGCATAAATACGCAGTATTTT,CASSTIASGINTQYF
TRBJ2-5,TRBV7-2,NA,NA,TGTGCCAGCAGCTTAGCGGGAGCGGGTGAGACCCAGTACTTC,CASSLAGAGETQYF
TRBJ1-1,TRBV6-1,NA,NA,TGTGCCAGCAGTGAACCGGGGGTGACGAACACTGAAGCTTTCTTT,CASSEPGVTNTEAFF